Described below is a single TCR beta chain sequence and its context. There are 14 residues in the CDR3. The V end lost 0 bases, the J end lost 2 bases, and 6 bases lay between the germline ends. The germline gives CDR1 SGHTS, CDR2 YDEGEE. This sample is part of a study of blood T cell repertoires in COVID-19. The Seattle site enrolled patients during active infection and followed them longitudinally. The data were produced by immunoSEQ multiplex PCR, yet TCRdb's version contains in-frame clones alone and is incomplete. Among 250,000 to 350,000 clones listed, roughly 83% were seen once. The chain joins TRBV5-8 to TRBJ1-5; D unresolved. Input material: peripheral blood. The TCR was taken from a human donor with COVID-19, enrolled during active disease. The donor label of this sample is uncertain. The CDR3: CASSLDVGNQPQHF. The CDR3 nucleotides are TGTGCCAGCAGCTTGGACGTAGGCAATCAGCCCCAGCATTTT. Drawing the rest from reference TRBV5-8 and TRBJ1-5, the complete variable domain is EAGVTQSPTHLIKTRGQQATLRCSPISGHTSVYWYQQALGLGLQFLLWYDEGEERNRGNFPPRFSGRQFPNYSSELNVNALELEDSALYLCASSLDVGNQPQHFGDGTRLSIL.